The 10 T cell receptor beta chains reported below all come from one sample, sequenced in a study of T cell responses to AZD1222 COVID-19 vaccine listed by TCRdb under 2021. The library relied on the immunoSEQ multiplex PCR assay. Held by TCRdb, this immuneACCESS table contains in-frame sequences only and omits some clones. Under half of the omission traces to an unresolved V gene where checked; the cause of the rest is unknown. For this sample there are tens of thousands of clones; approximately 90% appear just once. Over 3.5% of the sample lies in the top ten. The sample's time point label is to be understood as: baseline before first vaccination. Sequencing was performed on peripheral blood, taken on day 0 of AZD1222 vaccination. These receptors all come from an adult in good health.

The V gene is TRBV4-2, the J gene TRBJ2-2; no clear D gene. Germline loops: CDR1 LGHNA, CDR2 YNFKEQ. The CDR3 extends over 11 amino acids. The germline V and J ends were trimmed by 4 bases and 8 bases, with 5 bases remaining between them. The CDR3 DNA sequence: TGTGCCAGCAGCCTCCGGGGGGAGCTGTTTTTT. Translated, it gives CASSLRGELFF.

The chain uses TRBV6-6 and TRBJ2-7, with D tentatively TRBD1 (6 bases). The germline V gene encodes CDR1 MNHNY and CDR2 SVGAGI (reference sequence). The CDR3 is 14 amino acids. Trimming took 2 bases from V and 7 from J, leaving 15 bases between them. The CDR3 DNA reads TGTGCCAGCAGTTACGGGACACCCCCCGGAGAGCAGTACTTC. It yields the protein CASSYGTPPGEQYF.

The CDR3 DNA reads TGTGCCAGTAGTCCCGCCCCCTCTACTAGCGATCAGTACTTC. Its translation: CASSPAPSTSDQYF. The V and J genes are TRBV19 and TRBJ2-7; 7 bases line up with TRBD2. This CDR3 is built from 14 residues. Germline V lookup: CDR1 LNHDA, CDR2 SQIVND (reference sequence). After removal of 5 bases from V and 10 bases from J, the junction contained 14 bases not matched to a gene.

The J gene is TRBJ2-4, the V gene TRBV30, with D unresolved. The CDR3 loop spans 13 amino acids. Germline V gives CDR1 GTSNPN, CDR2 SVGIG (reference sequence). Trimming cost V 4 bases and J 2 bases, with 9 bases left between them. In DNA, the CDR3 is TGTGCCTGGAATAAGGCAACCAAAAACATTCAGTACTTC. It encodes CAWNKATKNIQYF.

This rearrangement joins TRBV5-1 to TRBJ2-5; 10 bases are shared with TRBD1. Germline V gene lookup returns CDR1 SGHRS and CDR2 YFSETQ. Unmatched junction bases numbered 10, after V lost 7 bases and J lost 4 bases. This CDR3 contains 15 residues. CDR3 sequence reads: CASGPDRTGGETQYF. The CDR3 nucleotides read TGCGCCAGCGGCCCCGACCGGACAGGGGGAGAGACCCAGTACTTC.

The V and J genes are TRBV19 and TRBJ1-4; 8 positions agree with TRBD1. Germline V lookup: CDR1 LNHDA, CDR2 SQIVND (reference sequence). The CDR3 covers 13 residues. V lost 9 bases, J lost 7 bases, and 7 bases stayed unmatched. The CDR3 DNA is TGTGCCAGCCGACAGGGGCAGTTTGAAAAACTGTTTTTT. It specifies CASRQGQFEKLFF. Drawing the rest from reference TRBV19 and TRBJ1-4, the complete variable domain is DGGITQSPKYLFRKEGQNVTLSCEQNLNHDAMYWYRQDPGQGLRLIYYSQIVNDFQKGDIAEGYSVSREKKESFPLTVTSAQKNPTAFYLCASRQGQFEKLFFGSGTQLSVL.

The rearrangement joins TRBV14 to TRBJ2-5; D is undetermined. CDR3 size: 12 residues. The V end lost 1 base, the J end lost 5 bases, and 5 bases lay between the germline ends. Germline CDR1 is SGHDN and CDR2 is FVKESK. This CDR3 is CASSQGLETQYF. As DNA, the CDR3 is TGTGCCAGCAGCCAAGGGTTGGAGACCCAGTACTTC.

This chain links TRBV5-4 with TRBJ1-2; 11 positions agree with TRBD1. The CDR3 spans 15 residues. The germline CDR1 and CDR2 sequences are SGHNT and YYREEE (reference sequence). CDR3 in amino acids: CGVWTGGASNYGYTF. In DNA, the CDR3 is TGTGGAGTGTGGACAGGGGGCGCTTCGAACTATGGCTACACCTTC.

This chain connects TRBV5-5 to TRBJ1-5, with D perhaps matching TRBD1 (6 bases). Germline assignment: CDR1 SGHKS and CDR2 YYEKEE (reference sequence). Trimming took off 4 bases at V and 0 bases at J, with 20 bases between the two ends. The CDR3 runs to 18 residues. The CDR3 DNA follows: TGTGCCAGCAGCCTAGGGGTCGGGGGCGGATATAGCAATCAGCCCCAGCATTTT. This codes for CASSLGVGGGYSNQPQHF.

V gene TRBV18 combines with J gene TRBJ2-7; 9 bases align to TRBD2. V lost 3 bases, J lost 0 bases, and 15 bases stayed unmatched. The CDR3 consists of 19 residues. CDR1 is KGHSH, CDR2 LQKENI, per germline. The CDR3 DNA reads as TGTGCCAGCTCACCCCAGGGTCCCCAGCGGGGGGTATACTCCTACGAGCAGTACTTC. Residues: CASSPQGPQRGVYSYEQYF.